This T cell receptor (beta chain) was obtained from a study of T-cell memory formation after mild COVID-19. Study background: The two donors had largely donor-specific TCR clusters. Whole-study findings and limits: For contracting clones, CD4+ ones sat mainly in CM and EM, CD8+ in EMRA.

This clonotype was observed a handful of times. Its antigen remains unidentified. This CDR3 has 15 amino acids. Germline V CDR1 and CDR2: SGHTA, FQGNSA. V lost 5 bases and J lost 0, with 13 bases in between. MiXCR, applied by TCRdb to the 5' RACE reads, yields one record per CDR3 protein. The sample contains fewer than 400,000 distinct CDR3 sequences, over 10% of which appear only once. The TCR sequence derives from a man aged 18 to 29 who had mild COVID-19 (a few samples of this study predate the infection). Cell type and time point are not known. The material sequenced was PBMCs or a T cell subset sorted from them (not recorded which). The chain carries TRBV7-2 and TRBJ1-1; maybe TRBD1 (5 bases). The CDR3 bases are TGTGCCAGCAGCCACCCCAGGGCGCTGAACACTGAAGCTTTCTTT. It is translated as CASSHPRALNTEAFF.